This passage covers 17 T cell receptor beta chains from one sample sequenced in a study of CD8 T cells in Susac syndrome. Reverse transcription of roughly 0.5 to 1 ug RNA was carried out with random hexamers. TCRdb reprocessed the immunoSEQ multiplex PCR reads with MiXCR, giving one entry per CDR3 protein. The sample contains about 180,000 distinct CDR3 sequences, nearly 97% of which appear only once. Sequencing was done on a sample of CD4+ T cells from PBMCs. The receptors were sampled from a human donor with multiple sclerosis.

This clonotype appeared once. This chain links TRBV29-1 with TRBJ2-5, with D unclear. V was pared by 6 bases and J by 2 bases, with 7 bases between. Germline V gives CDR1 SQVTM, CDR2 ANQGSEA. This CDR3 region has 11 residues. CDR3 bases: TGCAGCGTCGAGCTACAAGAGACCCAGTACTTC. Translated: CSVELQETQYF. Full variable domain (outside the CDR3, taken from reference TRBV29-1 and TRBJ2-5): SAVISQKPSRDICQRGTSLTIQCQVDSQVTMMFWYRQQPGQSLTLIATANQGSEATYESGFVIDKFPISRPNLTFSTLTVSNMSPEDSSIYLCSVELQETQYFGPGTRLLVL.

The V call is TRBV28, the J call TRBJ2-7, with 7 bases matching TRBD1. The germline CDR1 and CDR2 sequences are MDHEN and SYDVKM. J gave up 6 bases and V 5 bases, and 10 bases lay outside the gene matches. The CDR3 covers 14 residues. The DNA of the CDR3 is TGTGCCAGCAGTCTTGCGGACAGGTCCGTCGAGCAGTACTTC. Amino acids: CASSLADRSVEQYF.

This clonotype has a single count. The chain couples TRBV20-1 to TRBJ2-1, with 8 bases identical to TRBD2. J was trimmed by 9 bases and V by 8 bases; bases with no gene match: 9. Germline loops: CDR1 DFQATT, CDR2 SNEGSKA (reference sequence). The CDR3 spans 12 residues. CDR3 region: CSTGGASREQFF. The CDR3 coding sequence is TGCAGTACCGGGGGGGCTAGCCGTGAGCAGTTCTTC.

Written as DNA, the CDR3 is TGTGCCAGCAGTGAAGCGGGGACAGGGAAATTCGACGAGCAGTACTTC. Residues: CASSEAGTGKFDEQYF. The chain has TRBV2 and TRBJ2-7; TRBD1 aligns across 9 bases. CDR3 length: 16 amino acids. The V gene's germline CDR1 is SNHLY and CDR2 FYNNEI. V lost 0 bases and J lost 5; bases outside the gene matches: 8.

The chain joins TRBV27 to TRBJ1-2, with a weak D call TRBD1 (5 bases). Trimming removed 2 bases from V and 3 bases from J, with 13 bases in between. The CDR3 loop spans 15 amino acids. Per the germline V gene, CDR1 is MNHEY and CDR2 is SMNVEV (reference sequence). Written as DNA, the CDR3 is TGTGCCAGCAGTTTAAAACCCGACAGCTACTATGGCTACACCTTC. Translating gives CASSLKPDSYYGYTF.

The CDR3 here is CASSQDWPGYYEQYF. Here the CDR3 DNA reads TGTGCCAGCAGCCAAGACTGGCCAGGTTACTACGAGCAGTACTTC. The rearrangement joins TRBV3-1 to TRBJ2-7; D not resolved. This CDR3 region has 15 residues. The V gene lost 0 bases and the J gene lost 3 bases, with 12 bases spanning the gap. Germline V gives CDR1 LGHDT, CDR2 YNNKEL (reference sequence).

For the CDR3, the DNA is TGTGCCTGGAGTGAGGGAGACTCTGGAAACACCATATATTTT. Translated, it gives CAWSEGDSGNTIYF. The chain recombines TRBV30 with TRBJ1-3; D gene unclear. The V end lost 1 base, the J end lost 0 bases, and 7 bases lay between the germline ends. Looked up from germline, CDR1 is GTSNPN and CDR2 is SVGIG (reference sequence). There are 14 residues in the CDR3.

The V and J genes are TRBV30 and TRBJ2-7; perhaps TRBD2 as D (5 bases). The CDR3 is made up of 12 amino acids. Trimming pared 3 bases from V and 2 bases from J, leaving 8 bases between. CDR1 and CDR2 (germline): GTSNPN, SVGIG (reference sequence). The CDR3: CAWSGEPYEQYF. CDR3 DNA: TGTGCCTGGAGCGGGGAACCCTACGAGCAGTACTTC. The variable domain in full, completed from reference TRBV30 and TRBJ2-7, reads SQTIHQWPATLVQPVGSPLSLECTVEGTSNPNLYWYRQAAGRGLQLLFYSVGIGQISSEVPQNLSASRPQDRQFILSSKKLLLSDSGFYLCAWSGEPYEQYFGPGTRLTVT.

This chain links TRBV30 with TRBJ2-3; D unresolved. The germline gives CDR1 GTSNPN, CDR2 SVGIG (reference sequence). The CDR3 extends over 12 amino acids. Trimming pared 1 base from V and 3 bases from J, leaving 5 bases between. The CDR3 coding sequence is TGTGCCTGGAGTGCACTAACAGATACGCAGTATTTT. Translation gives CAWSALTDTQYF. The full variable domain, completed using reference TRBV30 and TRBJ2-3, is SQTIHQWPATLVQPVGSPLSLECTVEGTSNPNLYWYRQAAGRGLQLLFYSVGIGQISSEVPQNLSASRPQDRQFILSSKKLLLSDSGFYLCAWSALTDTQYFGPGTRLTVL.

The rearrangement joins TRBV12-3 or TRBV12-4 to TRBJ2-7; D ambiguous. The CDR3 consists of 15 residues. Trimming pared 5 bases from V and 2 bases from J, leaving 16 bases between. CDR3: CASSPTVSSTYEQYF. The CDR3 coding sequence is TGTGCCAGCAGTCCAACCGTGTCGAGTACCTACGAGCAGTACTTC.

The V gene is TRBV29-1, the J gene TRBJ2-2, with 10 bases matching TRBD2. Trimming removed 4 bases from V and 4 bases from J; junction bases left unmatched: 12. The CDR3 is 17 residues long. Germline V gene data show CDR1 as SQVTM and CDR2 as ANQGSEA. Here the CDR3 DNA reads TGCAGCGTTGGAGGACTAGCGGCTACCCAAAGCACCGGGGAGCTGTTTTTT. Encoded protein: CSVGGLAATQSTGELFF.

The chain employs TRBV3-1 and TRBJ2-7; D ambiguous. Germline CDR1 LGHDT, CDR2 YNNKEL (reference sequence). The CDR3 runs to 12 residues. V was clipped by 4 bases and J by 5 bases, with 9 bases between them. The CDR3 loop is CASSPTWDEQYF. The CDR3 bases are TGTGCCAGCAGCCCCACATGGGACGAGCAGTACTTC.

DNA of the CDR3: TGTGCCAGCAGTGCAAACAGGGCCGGGGAGCTGTTTTTT. This codes for CASSANRAGELFF. The rearrangement joins TRBV12-3 or TRBV12-4 to TRBJ2-2, with D possibly matching TRBD1 (6 bases). V shed 5 bases and J shed 6 bases, with 10 bases lying between them. There are 13 residues in the CDR3.

The J gene is TRBJ2-5, the V gene TRBV11-1, with D unclear. Germline CDR1 SGHAT, CDR2 FQDESV (reference sequence). CDR3 length: 14 residues. The V gene lost 1 base and the J gene lost 2 bases, with 8 bases spanning the gap. This chain's CDR3 is CASSLGRNQETQYF. As DNA, the CDR3 is TGTGCCAGCAGCTTAGGGCGGAATCAAGAGACCCAGTACTTC.

This sequence joins TRBV20-1 and TRBJ2-7; unclear D gene. V lost 2 bases and J lost 5, with 13 bases in between. The CDR3 covers 13 residues. CDR1 and CDR2 from the germline V gene are DFQATT and SNEGSKA (reference sequence). The chain's CDR3 is CSARLPPRDEQYF. In DNA form, the CDR3 reads TGCAGTGCTAGACTGCCCCCTCGAGACGAGCAGTACTTC.

This clonotype appeared a single time. The chain joins TRBV4-3 to TRBJ2-2, with 8 bases lining up with TRBD1. Germline trimming cut 0 bases from V and 7 bases from J; bases unmatched to any gene: 10. Germline lookup yields CDR1 LGHNA and CDR2 YSLEER. The CDR3 extends over 17 amino acids. CDR3 protein: CASSQERGQDGGGELFF. In DNA, the CDR3 is TGCGCCAGCAGCCAAGAAAGGGGACAGGACGGCGGCGGGGAGCTGTTTTTT.

The genes are TRBV18 and TRBJ1-1; tentatively, D is TRBD1 (5 bases). This CDR3 is built from 14 residues. Germline loops: CDR1 KGHSH, CDR2 LQKENI. The germline V and J ends were trimmed by 6 bases and 1 base, with 12 bases remaining between them. DNA for the CDR3: TGTGCCAGCTCTCCCTGGGACCCGAACACTGAAGCTTTCTTT. Protein product: CASSPWDPNTEAFF. Together with reference TRBV18 and TRBJ1-1, the CDR3 gives the full variable domain: NAGVMQNPRHLVRRRGQEARLRCSPMKGHSHVYWYRQLPEEGLKFMVYLQKENIIDESGMPKERFSAEFPKEGPSILRIQQVVRGDSAAYFCASSPWDPNTEAFFGQGTRLTVV.